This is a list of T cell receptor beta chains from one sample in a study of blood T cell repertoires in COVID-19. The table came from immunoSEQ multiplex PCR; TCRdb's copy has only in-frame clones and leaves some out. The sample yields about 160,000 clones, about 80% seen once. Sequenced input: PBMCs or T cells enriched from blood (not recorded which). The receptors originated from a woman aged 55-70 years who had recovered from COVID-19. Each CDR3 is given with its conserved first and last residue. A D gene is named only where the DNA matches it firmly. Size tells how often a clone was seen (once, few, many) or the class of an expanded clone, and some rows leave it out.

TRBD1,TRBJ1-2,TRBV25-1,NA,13,CASSGQGSYGYTF,TGTGCCAGCAGCGGACAGGGATCCTATGGCTACACCTTC
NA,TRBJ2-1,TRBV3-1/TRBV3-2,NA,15,CASSQDRTANHEQFF,TGTGCCAGCAGCCAAGACCGGACAGCCAACCATGAGCAGTTCTTC
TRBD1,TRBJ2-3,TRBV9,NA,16,CASSVRGTGETDTQYF,TGTGCCAGCAGCGTAAGGGGGACAGGGGAGACAGATACGCAGTATTTT
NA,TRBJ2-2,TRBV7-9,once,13,CASSIQGIGELFF,TGTGCCAGCAGCATTCAGGGGATCGGGGAGCTGTTTTTT
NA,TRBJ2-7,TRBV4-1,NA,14,CASSQDRSSYEQYF,TGCGCCAGCAGCCAAGATCGGAGCTCCTACGAGCAGTACTTC
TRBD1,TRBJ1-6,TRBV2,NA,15,CASRDDRGRNSPLHF,TGTGCCAGCAGAGATGACAGGGGAAGAAATTCACCCCTCCACTTT
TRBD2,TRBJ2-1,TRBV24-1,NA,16,CATSEPSSGGYNEQFF,TGTGCCACCAGTGAACCCTCTAGCGGGGGTTACAATGAGCAGTTCTTC
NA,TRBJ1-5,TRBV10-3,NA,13,CAILQGSNQPQHF,TGTGCCATTCTGCAGGGGAGCAATCAGCCCCAGCATTTT
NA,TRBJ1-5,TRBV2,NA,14,CASSAVQGRAAQHF,TGTGCCAGCAGTGCTGTACAGGGTAGGGCAGCCCAGCATTTT
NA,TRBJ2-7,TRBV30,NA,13,CAWNEGLSYEQYF,TGTGCCTGGAATGAGGGCCTCTCCTACGAGCAGTACTTC
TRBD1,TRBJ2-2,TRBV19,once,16,CASRVLTGANTGELFF,TGTGCCAGTAGGGTACTGACAGGGGCGAACACCGGGGAGCTGTTTTTT
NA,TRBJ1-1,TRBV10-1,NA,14,CASRPRKRGTEAFF,TGCGCCAGCAGGCCACGAAAACGGGGCACTGAAGCTTTCTTT
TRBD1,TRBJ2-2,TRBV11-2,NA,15,CASSLVTGVTGELFF,TGTGCCAGCAGCTTAGTTACAGGGGTCACCGGGGAGCTGTTTTTT
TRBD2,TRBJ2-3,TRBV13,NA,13,CASSLGLVDTQYF,TGTGCCAGCAGCCTTGGACTAGTTGATACGCAGTATTTT
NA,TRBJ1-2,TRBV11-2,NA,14,CASSPGVTFGGYTF,TGTGCCAGCAGCCCAGGGGTTACCTTTGGGGGCTACACCTTC
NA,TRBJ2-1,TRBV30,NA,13,CAWSPGLYNEQFF,TGTGCCTGGAGCCCCGGACTCTACAATGAGCAGTTCTTC
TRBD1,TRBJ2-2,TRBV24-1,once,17,CATSDPRQGSRTGELFF,TGTGCCACCAGTGACCCTAGACAGGGGTCGAGGACCGGGGAGCTGTTTTTT
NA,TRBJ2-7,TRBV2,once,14,CASSDDRGNFEQYF,TGTGCCAGCAGTGATGATAGGGGAAATTTCGAGCAGTACTTC
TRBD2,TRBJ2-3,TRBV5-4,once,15,CASSFSGGAWDTQYF,TGTGCCAGCAGTTTTAGCGGGGGGGCATGGGATACGCAGTATTTT
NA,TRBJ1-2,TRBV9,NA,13,CASSRQDHYGYTF,TGTGCCAGCAGTCGACAGGACCACTATGGCTACACCTTC
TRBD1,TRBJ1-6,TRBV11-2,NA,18,CASSFGTGYSSYNSPLHF,TGTGCCAGCAGCTTCGGGACAGGGTACAGCTCCTATAATTCACCCCTCCACTTT
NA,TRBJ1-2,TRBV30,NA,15,CAWSVLGLANYGYTF,TGTGCCTGGAGTGTACTTGGACTAGCTAACTATGGCTACACCTTC
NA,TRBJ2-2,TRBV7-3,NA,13,CASSSQDTGELFF,TGTGCCAGCAGCTCTCAGGACACCGGGGAGCTGTTTTTT
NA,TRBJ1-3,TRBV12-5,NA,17,CASGLVLGDFSGNTIYF,TGTGCTAGTGGTTTGGTACTCGGGGATTTCTCTGGAAACACCATATATTTT
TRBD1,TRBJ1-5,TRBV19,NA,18,CASSIGTGVGFSNQPQHF,TGTGCCAGTAGTATCGGGACAGGGGTTGGGTTTAGCAATCAGCCCCAGCATTTT
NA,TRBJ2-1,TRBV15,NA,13,CATSGPWYDEQFF,TGTGCCACCAGCGGCCCGTGGTACGATGAGCAGTTCTTC
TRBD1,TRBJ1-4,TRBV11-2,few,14,CASSLGQGAEKLFF,TGTGCCAGCAGCTTGGGACAGGGGGCGGAAAAACTGTTTTTT
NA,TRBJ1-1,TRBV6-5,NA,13,CASRRHLNTEAFF,TGTGCCAGCAGAAGACACCTTAACACTGAAGCTTTCTTT
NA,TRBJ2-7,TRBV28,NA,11,CASTLQGEQYF,TGTGCCAGCACTTTGCAGGGCGAGCAGTACTTC
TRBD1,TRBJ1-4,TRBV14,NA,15,CASSLDRGTSEKLFF,TGTGCCAGCAGCCTTGACAGGGGAACTAGTGAAAAACTGTTTTTT
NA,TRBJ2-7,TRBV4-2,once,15,CASSQDPATNYEQYF,TGTGCCAGCAGCCAAGATCCTGCGACAAACTACGAGCAGTACTTC
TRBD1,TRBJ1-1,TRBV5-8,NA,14,CASSLDFGTGGGFF,TGTGCCAGCAGCTTGGATTTTGGGACAGGGGGAGGTTTCTTT
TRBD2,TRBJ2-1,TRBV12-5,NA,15,CASGFERGGRDEQFF,TGTGCTAGTGGTTTCGAGCGGGGGGGCCGCGATGAGCAGTTCTTC
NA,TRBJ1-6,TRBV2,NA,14,CASQQGTYNSPLHF,TGTGCCAGTCAACAGGGTACTTATAATTCACCCCTCCACTTT
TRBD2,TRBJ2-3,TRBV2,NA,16,CASSDSSGGDTDTQYF,TGTGCCAGCAGTGACTCTAGCGGGGGCGACACAGATACGCAGTATTTT
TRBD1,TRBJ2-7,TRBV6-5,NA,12,CASRTGFYEQYF,TGTGCCAGTAGGACAGGGTTCTACGAGCAGTACTTC
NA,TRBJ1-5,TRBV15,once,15,CATSRDSGQREPQHF,TGTGCCACCAGCAGAGATAGTGGGCAGAGAGAGCCCCAGCATTTT